This paragraph reports one T cell receptor (beta chain). The antigen is undetermined. This record belongs to a study of cytomegalovirus exposure and HLA in healthy donors. Study-wide results and limits: Analyzed later, most CMV-associated TCR beta chains appeared HLA-restricted.

CDR1 is SEHNR, CDR2 FQNEAQ, per germline (reference sequence). V gave up 4 bases and J gave up 4 bases; unmatched junction bases: 5. The CDR3 loop spans 14 amino acids. Use of 60 Vbeta and 13 Jbeta primers characterized the PCR. The method was immunoSEQ multiplex PCR; TCRdb's version includes in-frame clones alone and lacks a portion of them. The sample contains roughly 170,000 clones, roughly 85% of which appear only once. The source is a man younger than 45 in good health and CMV-seronegative. Input material: PBMCs. The J gene is TRBJ1-1, the V gene TRBV7-9, with 8 bases matching TRBD1. CDR3 nucleotide sequence: TGTGCCAGCAGCTCGGACAGGGTGATCACTGAAGCTTTCTTT. Protein: CASSSDRVITEAFF.